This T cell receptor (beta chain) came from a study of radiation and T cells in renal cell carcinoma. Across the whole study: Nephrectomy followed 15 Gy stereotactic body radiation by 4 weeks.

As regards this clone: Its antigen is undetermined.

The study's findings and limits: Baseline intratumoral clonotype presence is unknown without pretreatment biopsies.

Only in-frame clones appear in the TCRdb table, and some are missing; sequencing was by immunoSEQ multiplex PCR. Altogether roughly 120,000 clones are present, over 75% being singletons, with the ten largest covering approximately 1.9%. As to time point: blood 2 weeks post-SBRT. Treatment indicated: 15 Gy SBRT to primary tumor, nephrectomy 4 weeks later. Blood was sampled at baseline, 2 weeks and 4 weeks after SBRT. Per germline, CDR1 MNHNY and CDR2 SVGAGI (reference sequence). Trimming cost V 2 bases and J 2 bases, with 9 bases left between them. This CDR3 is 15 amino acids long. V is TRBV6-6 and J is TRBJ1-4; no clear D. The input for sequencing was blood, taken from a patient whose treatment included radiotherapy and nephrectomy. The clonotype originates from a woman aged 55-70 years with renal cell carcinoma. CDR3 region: CASSYTSSTNEKLFF. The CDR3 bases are TGTGCCAGCAGTTACACGAGTAGCACTAATGAAAAACTGTTTTTT.